Below, 26 T cell receptor beta chains from the same sample are listed, as sequenced in a study of cytomegalovirus exposure and HLA in healthy donors. Vbeta (60) and Jbeta (13) primers were used in the PCR. Profiled with immunoSEQ multiplex PCR; TCRdb holds only in-frame clones, not every one. Of a few hundred thousand clones listed, 65% to 75% are singletons. Sequenced input: PBMCs. These receptors all come from a woman aged 25-40 years in good health and CMV-seronegative.

This clone was observed a single time. The rearrangement uses TRBV9 and TRBJ2-7; D is possibly TRBD2 (6 bases). Per the germline V gene, CDR1 is SGDLS and CDR2 is YYNGEE. The CDR3 totals 14 residues. The germline V and J ends were trimmed by 3 bases and 2 bases, with 12 bases remaining between them. The CDR3 nucleotides are TGTGCCAGCAGCGAGGGTGGGGGGACCTACGAGCAGTACTTC. It encodes CASSEGGGTYEQYF.

Only a few counts were recorded for this clone. The chain couples TRBV18 to TRBJ2-1; D ambiguous. Germline CDR1 is KGHSH and CDR2 is LQKENI. The CDR3 sequence is 14 residues long. Trimming left V 7 bases short and J 7 bases short, with 17 bases between. Written as DNA, the CDR3 is TGTGCCAGCTGGAGAGCAGCTCTGACTAATGAGCAGTTCTTC. Translating it yields CASWRAALTNEQFF.

This clone has a handful of counts. The chain has TRBV7-9 and TRBJ1-4; a weak D match, TRBD1 (6 bases). Germline lookup yields CDR1 SEHNR and CDR2 FQNEAQ (reference sequence). The CDR3 consists of 14 residues. The V gene lost 5 bases and the J gene lost 5 bases, with 12 bases spanning the gap. CDR3 bases: TGTGCCAGCAGCCTGACAGGAAGCAATGAAAAACTGTTTTTT. It yields the protein CASSLTGSNEKLFF. Complete variable domain (other parts from reference TRBV7-9 and TRBJ1-4): DTGVSQNPRHKITKRGQNVTFRCDPISEHNRLYWYRQTLGQGPEFLTYFQNEAQLEKSRLLSDRFSAERPKGSFSTLEIQRTEQGDSAMYLCASSLTGSNEKLFFGSGTQLSVL.

The chain employs TRBV6-1 and TRBJ1-1; tentatively, D is TRBD1 (5 bases). The ends were cut back, 8 bases at V and 0 bases at J, with 10 bases in the middle. Germline V gene data show CDR1 as MNHNS and CDR2 as SASEGT. CDR3 size: 13 residues. The CDR3 bases are TGTGCCAGCTCGACAGACATGAACACTGAAGCTTTCTTT. Protein: CASSTDMNTEAFF.

This clone was observed a handful of times. The rearrangement uses TRBV11-3 and TRBJ1-4; D unresolved. The CDR3 is 12 residues long. The germline gives CDR1 SGHNT, CDR2 YENEEA. Trimming took off 0 bases at V and 10 bases at J, with 6 bases between the two ends. The CDR3 is CASSLDARKLFF. CDR3 sequence (DNA): TGTGCCAGCAGCTTAGATGCGAGAAAACTGTTTTTT. Full variable domain (remainder filled in from reference TRBV11-3 and TRBJ1-4): EAGVVQSPRYKIIEKKQPVAFWCNPISGHNTLYWYLQNLGQGPELLIRYENEEAVDDSQLPKDRFSAERLKGVDSTLKIQPAELGDSAVYLCASSLDARKLFFGSGTQLSVL.

The chain is built from TRBV5-1 and TRBJ1-1; TRBD1 is a possible D gene (5 bases). V gave up 0 bases and J gave up 11 bases, with 14 bases separating them. The V gene's germline CDR1 is SGHRS and CDR2 YFSETQ. This CDR3 comprises 13 residues. The CDR3 is CASSLEGPGSAFF. CDR3 in DNA: TGCGCCAGCAGCTTGGAGGGGCCGGGCAGCGCTTTCTTT.

The chain's CDR3 is CASSLAWLAGALNTGELFF. CDR3 DNA: TGCGCCAGCAGCTTGGCCTGGCTAGCGGGGGCCCTAAACACCGGGGAGCTGTTTTTT. The rearrangement joins TRBV5-1 to TRBJ2-2, with 10 bases matching TRBD2. The CDR3 contains 19 residues. Germline V gives CDR1 SGHRS, CDR2 YFSETQ. V lost 0 bases and J lost 2; bases outside the gene matches: 10.

This chain joins TRBV9 and TRBJ1-6, with 7 bases lining up with TRBD1. V lost 0 bases, J lost 8 bases, and 5 bases stayed unmatched. Germline CDR1 SGDLS, CDR2 YYNGEE. This CDR3 is 15 amino acids long. The chain's CDR3 is CASSVGEQGYSPLHF. CDR3 DNA: TGTGCCAGCAGCGTAGGGGAACAGGGGTATTCACCCCTCCACTTT.

The gene calls are TRBV6-5 and TRBJ1-3, with a tentative D call TRBD1 (6 bases). V shed 5 bases and J shed 4 bases, with 6 bases lying between them. The CDR3 length is 12 residues. CDR1 and CDR2 from the germline V gene are MNHEY and SVGAGI. CDR3 in DNA: TGTGCCAGCAGTGGACAGGGAAACACCATATATTTT. It specifies CASSGQGNTIYF.

V gene TRBV7-3 combines with J gene TRBJ2-3, with TRBD2 as a possible D gene (6 bases). This CDR3 is 13 amino acids long. Germline CDR1 reads SGHTA; CDR2 reads FQGTGA. V was cut by 2 bases and J by 9 bases, with 12 bases left in between. In DNA form, the CDR3 reads TGTGCCAGCAGCTTACAGGTGGCGGGAACGCAGTATTTT. Translating it yields CASSLQVAGTQYF.

The chain links TRBV7-6 to TRBJ1-4; 8 bases are shared with TRBD1. CDR1 and CDR2 from the germline V gene are SGHVS and FNYEAQ. The CDR3 has 14 residues. V lost 4 bases, J lost 6 bases, and 4 bases stayed unmatched. CDR3 residues: CASSSRGRDEKLFF. The CDR3 DNA sequence: TGTGCCAGCAGCTCCAGGGGGCGTGATGAAAAACTGTTTTTT.

This clone was recorded a few times. The V call is TRBV19, the J call TRBJ1-1; no clear D gene. The germline gives CDR1 LNHDA, CDR2 SQIVND (reference sequence). There are 14 residues in the CDR3. V lost 5 bases and J lost 2, with 12 bases in between. The CDR3 sequence is CASSLRHGNTEAFF. The CDR3 DNA is TGTGCCAGTAGTTTAAGACACGGAAACACTGAAGCTTTCTTT.

The chain uses TRBV11-3 and TRBJ2-7, with D perhaps matching TRBD2 (5 bases). V was pared by 1 base and J by 2 bases, with 12 bases between. Per germline, CDR1 SGHNT and CDR2 YENEEA. The CDR3 is 15 amino acids. CDR3 DNA sequence: TGTGCCAGCAGCTTAGGCGTAGCGACCACCTACGAGCAGTACTTC. It encodes CASSLGVATTYEQYF.

This chain links TRBV2 with TRBJ2-1; weak D call: TRBD1 (5 bases). The germline V gene encodes CDR1 SNHLY and CDR2 FYNNEI. The CDR3 loop spans 13 amino acids. Deletions cut 10 bases from V and 8 bases from J, with 18 bases between. CDR3 bases: TGTGCCACCAAGGAAGGGGTTGTCGATGAGCAGTTCTTC. This codes for CATKEGVVDEQFF.

Concerning this clone: An end of the junction does not agree with germline; a read error may underlie this. This rearrangement joins TRBV7-9 to TRBJ1-2; tentatively, D is TRBD1 (5 bases). Germline-derived CDR1 and CDR2 are SEHNR and FQNEAQ (reference sequence). This CDR3 region has 18 residues. The CDR3 bases are TGTTCCAGCAGCTTAAGGGAGGGGATCTCGTATCCCCTGTATGGCTACACCTTC. It is translated as CSSSLREGISYPLYGYTF.

The chain joins TRBV9 to TRBJ1-2, with TRBD1 matching over 8 bases. CDR3 length equals 14 residues. The trim removed 4 bases at V and 1 base at J, leaving 3 bases unmatched. The V gene's germline CDR1 is SGDLS and CDR2 YYNGEE. CDR3 residues: CASSPTGGNYGYTF. CDR3 coding DNA: TGTGCCAGCAGCCCTACAGGGGGTAACTATGGCTACACCTTC. The variable domain in full, completed from reference TRBV9 and TRBJ1-2, reads DSGVTQTPKHLITATGQRVTLRCSPRSGDLSVYWYQQSLDQGLQFLIQYYNGEERAKGNILERFSAQQFPDLHSELNLSSLELGDSALYFCASSPTGGNYGYTFGSGTRLTVV.

This clone was counted many times. The rearrangement links TRBV6-6 to TRBJ2-5; no definite D call. V shed 2 bases and J shed 5 bases, with 3 bases lying between them. Germline CDR1 reads MNHNY; CDR2 reads SVGAGI (reference sequence). The CDR3 runs 11 residues. CDR3 nucleotide sequence: TGTGCCAGCAGTTACCCTGAGACCCAGTACTTC. Translating it yields CASSYPETQYF.

This clone was seen only once. The chain carries TRBV2 and TRBJ2-5, with 12 bases lining up with TRBD2. V was clipped by 7 bases and J by 5 bases; unmatched bases: 11. The CDR3 consists of 16 residues. In germline, CDR1 is SNHLY, CDR2 FYNNEI. This chain's CDR3 is CASKQLAGGPWETQYF. As DNA, the CDR3 is TGTGCCAGCAAACAGCTAGCGGGAGGGCCGTGGGAGACCCAGTACTTC.

The chain links TRBV7-8 to TRBJ2-2, with D unclear. Germline V gives CDR1 SGHVS, CDR2 FQNEAQ. This CDR3 spans 13 amino acids. Trimming removed 4 bases from V and 6 bases from J, with 9 bases in between. This CDR3 reads CASSYSNSGELFF. The CDR3 DNA sequence: TGTGCCAGCAGCTACAGCAATTCCGGGGAGCTGTTTTTT.

The J gene is TRBJ2-3, the V gene TRBV5-1; 14 nucleotides match TRBD2. The trim removed 4 bases at V and 3 bases at J, leaving 4 bases unmatched. Germline V gene sequence: CDR1 SGHRS, CDR2 YFSETQ. This CDR3 has 16 residues. The CDR3 region is CASSLGLAGATDTQYF. The CDR3 DNA reads TGCGCCAGCAGCCTGGGACTAGCGGGGGCTACAGATACGCAGTATTTT.

This clone was seen a handful of times. This chain joins TRBV11-3 and TRBJ2-1; weak D call: TRBD2 (7 bases). The CDR3 runs to 15 residues. Germline CDR1 reads SGHNT; CDR2 reads YENEEA. Trimming cost V 7 bases and J 7 bases, with 20 bases left between them. CDR3 loop: CASTRGAGAGNEQFF. Written as DNA, the CDR3 is TGTGCCAGCACGAGGGGGGCGGGGGCGGGGAATGAGCAGTTCTTC.

This clone was observed a handful of times. The gene calls are TRBV7-2 and TRBJ1-4, with TRBD1 matching 9 bases. The germline V gene encodes CDR1 SGHTA and CDR2 FQGNSA. This CDR3 comprises 14 residues. The trim removed 4 bases at V and 6 bases at J, leaving 3 bases unmatched. CDR3 sequence (DNA): TGTGCCAGCAGCTCCGGGACAGGGTATGAAAAACTGTTTTTT. Translating gives CASSSGTGYEKLFF.

The V and J genes are TRBV6-1 and TRBJ1-6; maybe TRBD1 (6 bases). This CDR3 is built from 15 residues. The V end was cut by 1 base, the J end by 6 bases, with 10 bases between. Germline CDR1 is MNHNS and CDR2 is SASEGT. CDR3 sequence: CASSEGGQFNSPLHF. The CDR3 region has the DNA TGTGCCAGCAGTGAAGGCGGACAGTTTAATTCACCCCTCCACTTT.

The CDR3 region has the DNA TGTGCCAGCAGAAATGACAGGGAGTATGGCTACACCTTC. Translating it yields CASRNDREYGYTF. V and J are TRBV6-6 and TRBJ1-2; TRBD1 agrees at 7 bases. With V trimmed by 6 bases and J by 5 bases, 6 bases remained unmatched. Germline V gene sequence: CDR1 MNHNY, CDR2 SVGAGI (reference sequence). The CDR3 loop spans 13 amino acids.

This sequence joins TRBV19 and TRBJ2-1; 8 positions match TRBD2. Germline V gene lookup returns CDR1 LNHDA and CDR2 SQIVND (reference sequence). V shed 3 bases, J shed 9 bases, and the junction held 16 bases outside the gene matches. The CDR3 totals 17 residues. The DNA of the CDR3 is TGTGCCAGTAGTATCCCCCCCCTCCGGGAGGGCCTTGGTGAGCAGTTCTTC. Its protein product is CASSIPPLREGLGEQFF.

The V call is TRBV2, the J call TRBJ1-1, with 7 bases lining up with TRBD1. Germline V gene data show CDR1 as SNHLY and CDR2 as FYNNEI. Unmatched junction bases numbered 5, after V lost 6 bases and J lost 1 base. This CDR3 has 14 residues. This chain's CDR3 is CASRSGQWNTEAFF. The CDR3 bases are TGTGCCAGCAGATCGGGACAGTGGAACACTGAAGCTTTCTTT.